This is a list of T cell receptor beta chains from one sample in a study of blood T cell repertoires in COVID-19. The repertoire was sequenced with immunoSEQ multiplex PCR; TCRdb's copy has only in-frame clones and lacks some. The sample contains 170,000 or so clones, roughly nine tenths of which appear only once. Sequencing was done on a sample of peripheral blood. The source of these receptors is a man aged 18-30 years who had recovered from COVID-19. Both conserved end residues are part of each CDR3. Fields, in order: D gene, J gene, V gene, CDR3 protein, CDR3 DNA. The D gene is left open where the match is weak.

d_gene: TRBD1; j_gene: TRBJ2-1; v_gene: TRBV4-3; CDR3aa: CASSRAGQGWVNEQFF; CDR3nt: TGCGCCAGCAGCCGGGCTGGACAGGGGTGGGTCAATGAGCAGTTCTTC
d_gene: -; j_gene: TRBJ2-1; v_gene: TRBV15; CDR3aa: CATSREWRDEQFF; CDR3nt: TGTGCCACCAGCAGAGAATGGCGGGATGAGCAGTTCTTC
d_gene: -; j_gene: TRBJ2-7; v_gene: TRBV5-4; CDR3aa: CASSLTGARYEQYF; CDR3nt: TGTGCCAGCAGCTTGACGGGAGCAAGGTACGAGCAGTACTTC
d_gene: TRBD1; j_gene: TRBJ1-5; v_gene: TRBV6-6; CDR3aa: CASSLQGAGSNQPQHF; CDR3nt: TGTGCCAGCAGCCTACAGGGGGCAGGTAGCAATCAGCCCCAGCATTTT
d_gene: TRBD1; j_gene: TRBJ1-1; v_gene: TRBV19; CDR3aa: CASSLISQGAEAFF; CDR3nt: TGTGCCAGTTCGTTGATATCACAGGGGGCTGAAGCTTTCTTT
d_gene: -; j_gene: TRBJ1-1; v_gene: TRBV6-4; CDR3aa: CASSFVRGAEAFF; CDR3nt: TGTGCCAGCAGTTTTGTGCGGGGCGCTGAAGCTTTCTTT
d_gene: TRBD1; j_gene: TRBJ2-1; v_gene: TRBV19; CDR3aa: CASMGIAQGPIEQFF; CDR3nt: TGTGCCAGTATGGGAATAGCACAGGGGCCGATTGAGCAGTTCTTC
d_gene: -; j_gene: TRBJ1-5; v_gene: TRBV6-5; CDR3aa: CASSYARGNQPQHF; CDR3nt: TGTGCCAGCAGTTACGCAAGGGGGAATCAGCCCCAGCATTTT
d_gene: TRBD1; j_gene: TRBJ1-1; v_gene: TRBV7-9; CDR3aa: CASSWESGQEAFF; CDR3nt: TGTGCCAGCAGCTGGGAGTCGGGACAGGAAGCTTTCTTT
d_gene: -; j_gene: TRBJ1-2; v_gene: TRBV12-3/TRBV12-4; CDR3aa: CASSLRGTDGYTF; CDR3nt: TGTGCCAGCAGTTTAAGGGGAACGGATGGCTACACCTTC
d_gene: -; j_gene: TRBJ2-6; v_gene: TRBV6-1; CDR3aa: CASSEYPSYGANVLTF; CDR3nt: TGTGCCAGCAGTGAATATCCCTCCTATGGGGCCAACGTCCTGACTTTC